The 10 T cell receptor beta chains presented below share a single source sample, sequenced in a study of blood T cells in healthy people across ages. PCR was performed a second time for about 7 to 12 cycles using a sample-barcoded 5' primer and a J-beta primer mix. Using its own MiXCR run on the 5' RACE reads, TCRdb lists one record per CDR3 protein. Of 600,000 or so distinct CDR3 sequences listed, around 48% are singletons. The sequenced sample was blood. The receptor set was obtained from a man older than 75 in good health.

The chain uses TRBV28 and TRBJ1-1; the D gene is possibly TRBD1 (6 bases). V gave up 2 bases and J gave up 12 bases, with 13 bases separating them. The CDR3 runs 12 residues. The germline V gene has CDR1 MDHEN and CDR2 SYDVKM. This chain's CDR3 is CASSLISGVPFF. The CDR3 DNA is TGTGCCAGCAGTTTAATCTCAGGGGTTCCTTTCTTT.

This chain links TRBV20-1 with TRBJ2-7; perhaps TRBD1 as D (7 bases). The germline V gene has CDR1 DFQATT and CDR2 SNEGSKA (reference sequence). V was shortened by 2 bases and J by 5 bases, with 10 bases between the two germline ends. There are 12 residues in the CDR3. The chain's CDR3 is CSARQGGNEQYF. The DNA for the CDR3 is TGCAGTGCTAGACAGGGGGGAAACGAGCAGTACTTC.

The V and J genes are TRBV6-5 and TRBJ2-7; D is possibly TRBD2 (5 bases). CDR3 length: 14 residues. V was cut by 4 bases and J by 10 bases, with 20 bases left in between. The germline CDR1 and CDR2 sequences are MNHEY and SVGAGI. Here the CDR3 DNA reads TGTGCCAGCAGTTCACCCGGACTTCAAGAGGCCCAGTACTTC. This encodes CASSSPGLQEAQYF.

This clonotype was counted ten times or more. The rearrangement links TRBV6-5 to TRBJ2-3; 7 positions match TRBD2. Germline V gene lookup returns CDR1 MNHEY and CDR2 SVGAGI. V was clipped by 0 bases and J by 5 bases; unmatched bases: 2. The CDR3 has 14 amino acids. As DNA, the CDR3 is TGTGCCAGCAGTTACTCGAAGCGGGGAGATACGCAGTATTTT. Protein sequence: CASSYSKRGDTQYF.

This clonotype appeared a few times. J is TRBJ2-7 and V is TRBV3-1; 9 bases align to TRBD1. From germline, CDR1 is LGHDT and CDR2 YNNKEL (reference sequence). Unmatched junction bases numbered 6, after V lost 4 bases and J lost 2 bases. The CDR3 spans 15 residues. CDR3 region: CASSRGTGTAYEQYF. Here the CDR3 DNA reads TGTGCCAGCAGCCGAGGGACAGGGACCGCCTACGAGCAGTACTTC.

The CDR3 spells CSARDRRREGNIQYF. CDR3 bases: TGCAGTGCTAGAGATCGGCGGAGAGAGGGAAACATTCAGTACTTC. The chain uses TRBV20-1 and TRBJ2-4; D might be TRBD2 (5 bases). Germline CDR1 DFQATT, CDR2 SNEGSKA (reference sequence). The CDR3 covers 15 residues. With 0 bases removed from V and 6 bases from J, the gap between germline ends came to 15 bases.

The rearrangement links TRBV12-3 or TRBV12-4 to TRBJ2-5; TRBD2 matches at 11 bases. V lost 6 bases and J lost 11; bases outside the gene matches: 20. The CDR3 runs 17 residues. Here the CDR3 DNA reads TGTGCCAGCAGAAGTAAACCGACTAGCGGGACCGGGGGGGAGCAGTACTTC. Translation: CASRSKPTSGTGGEQYF.

This chain joins TRBV12-3 or TRBV12-4 and TRBJ2-4, with a weak D call TRBD1 (5 bases). Between the trimmed V and J ends, which lost 1 base and 2 bases, there was a span of 9 bases. The CDR3 loop spans 15 amino acids. The CDR3 bases are TGTGCCAGCAGTTTAGGGGGCGCGTCCAAAAACATTCAGTACTTC. As protein: CASSLGGASKNIQYF.

This rearrangement joins TRBV20-1 to TRBJ2-1, with D uncertain. The CDR3 totals 15 residues. V shed 4 bases and J shed 0 bases, with 13 bases lying between them. CDR1 and CDR2 (germline): DFQATT, SNEGSKA (reference sequence). CDR3 region: CSATSGRSSYNEQFF. The DNA of the CDR3 is TGCAGTGCTACGTCCGGGCGGAGCTCCTACAATGAGCAGTTCTTC.

CDR3 bases: TGTGCCACCAGTGATGGAGGGGACGGGGCGCGGTCCTACGAGCAGTACTTC. Its protein is CATSDGGDGARSYEQYF. This sequence joins TRBV24-1 and TRBJ2-7, with a possible D match to TRBD2 (6 bases). With 3 bases removed from V and 1 base from J, the gap between germline ends came to 18 bases. The CDR3 is 17 residues long. Germline V gives CDR1 KGHDR, CDR2 SFDVKD.